This T cell receptor (beta chain) was documented in a study of beta chain features in type 1 diabetes. On the study more broadly: The patients were much like the healthy donors in age, gender and cell yields.

Trimming cost V 5 bases and J 3 bases; bases outside gene matches: 6. The CDR3 runs to 15 residues. Germline V gives CDR1 MNHNY, CDR2 SVGAGI (reference sequence). This clone is a singleton in its sample. The target antigen is unknown. Study-wide results and caveats: Compared with healthy donors, patients appeared to share more similar naive, central memory and regulatory TCRB repertoires. PCR, the amplification step, might favor shorter templates, equally in patients and controls. Significant though moderate, a shortening of TCRB CDR3s appeared in all four CD4+ subsets of Type 1 diabetes patients.

Expressed TCRB transcripts were sequenced because the isolated RNA had all been reverse transcribed beforehand. The repertoire was sequenced with immunoSEQ multiplex PCR; TCRdb's copy has only in-frame clones and lacks some. The sample includes under 950,000 clones, 15% to 20% seen only once; the top ten take 0.02% to 0.025%. V is TRBV6-6 and J is TRBJ2-1; 8 bases align to TRBD2. The sequenced material came from naive CD4+ T cells from blood. This clonotype originated in a woman under 30 in good health. CDR3 sequence (DNA): TGTGCCAGCAGTAGCCACACTAGCGGCTACAATGAGCAGTTCTTC. This encodes CASSSHTSGYNEQFF.